The 32 T cell receptor beta chains reported below all come from one sample, sequenced in a study of PD-L1 blockade in urothelial cancer. The data were produced by immunoSEQ multiplex PCR, yet TCRdb's version contains in-frame clones alone and is incomplete. The sample consists of under 45,000 clones, 70% to 85% of them appearing once. The sample consisted of PBMCs, taken around atezolizumab (anti-PD-L1) treatment. These receptors were taken from a man between 60 and 70 years old with urothelial cancer.

The gene calls are TRBV2 and TRBJ2-7, with 9 bases matching TRBD2. V lost 6 bases, J lost 0 bases, and 6 bases stayed unmatched. The CDR3 sequence is 15 residues long. CDR1 and CDR2 from the germline V gene are SNHLY and FYNNEI. The CDR3 is CASRGGLATSYEQYF. CDR3 in DNA: TGTGCCAGCAGGGGTGGACTAGCGACCTCCTACGAGCAGTACTTC.

This chain links TRBV6-1 with TRBJ1-3, with TRBD1 identical over 10 bases. The CDR3 length is 18 residues. Germline V lookup: CDR1 MNHNS, CDR2 SASEGT. J was trimmed by 0 bases and V by 4 bases; bases with no gene match: 9. The CDR3 coding sequence is TGTGCCAGCAGTGGCGTCCCGGGACAGGGGAGCTCTGGAAACACCATATATTTT. This encodes CASSGVPGQGSSGNTIYF.

This clone appeared a few times. CDR3 loop: CASSTSTANTEAFF. The CDR3 nucleotides are TGTGCCAGTAGTACCTCGACAGCGAACACTGAAGCTTTCTTT. V and J are TRBV19 and TRBJ1-1, with D possibly being TRBD1 (5 bases). The length of the CDR3 is 14 residues. V was shortened by 4 bases and J by 1 base, with 10 bases between the two germline ends. Germline V gene sequence: CDR1 LNHDA, CDR2 SQIVND (reference sequence).

V gene TRBV28 combines with J gene TRBJ1-5; 7 nucleotides agree with TRBD1. V trimming: 5 bases; J trimming: 1 base; junction bases outside the gene matches: 5. The CDR3 runs 15 residues. Looked up from germline, CDR1 is MDHEN and CDR2 is SYDVKM. The DNA for the CDR3 is TGTGCCAGCAGTCGGCGGGACAGAAGCAATCAGCCCCAGCATTTT. Protein sequence: CASSRRDRSNQPQHF.

V and J are TRBV7-2 and TRBJ2-5, with a possible D match to TRBD2 (5 bases). Trimming left V 2 bases short and J 5 bases short, with 12 bases between. CDR1 and CDR2 (germline): SGHTA, FQGNSA. The CDR3 runs 14 residues. Written as DNA, the CDR3 is TGTGCCAGCAGCTTAATGTCGGGGAGCGAGACCCAGTACTTC. Translation gives CASSLMSGSETQYF.

V usage is TRBV27 and J usage is TRBJ1-4; weak D call: TRBD1 (6 bases). The CDR3 extends over 15 amino acids. Germline CDR1 MNHEY, CDR2 SMNVEV (reference sequence). Trimming cost V 7 bases and J 5 bases, with 17 bases left between them. CDR3 DNA: TGTGCCAGCACCCCCGGTAGGGACATGAATGAAAAACTGTTTTTT. This translates into CASTPGRDMNEKLFF. The full variable domain, rest sourced from reference TRBV27 and TRBJ1-4, is EAQVTQNPRYLITVTGKKLTVTCSQNMNHEYMSWYRQDPGLGLRQIYYSMNVEVTDKGDVPEGYKVSRKEKRNFPLILESPSPNQTSLYFCASTPGRDMNEKLFFGSGTQLSVL.

The CDR3, as DNA: TGTGCCAGCAGTCAGCAAGGGGCGGATGGCTACACCTTC. This codes for CASSQQGADGYTF. The V and J genes are TRBV2 and TRBJ1-2, with D perhaps TRBD1 (5 bases). Between the trimmed V and J ends, which lost 5 bases and 6 bases, there was a span of 13 bases. Germline-derived CDR1 and CDR2 are SNHLY and FYNNEI. The CDR3 has 13 amino acids.

This clone was counted between two and nine times. The genes are TRBV6-5 and TRBJ2-2, with 10 bases aligning to TRBD1. J was trimmed by 1 base and V by 5 bases; bases with no gene match: 1. CDR1 is MNHEY, CDR2 SVGAGI, per germline. This CDR3 has 15 residues. CDR3 in DNA: TGTGCCAGCAGTCGGGACAGGGGGAACACCGGGGAGCTGTTTTTT. It codes for CASSRDRGNTGELFF.

The rearrangement uses TRBV27 and TRBJ1-2; 11 bases match TRBD1. Germline loops: CDR1 MNHEY, CDR2 SMNVEV (reference sequence). The trim removed 7 bases at V and 4 bases at J, leaving 5 bases unmatched. This CDR3 comprises 14 residues. The CDR3 region is CASTRTGGSYGYTF. Here the CDR3 DNA reads TGTGCCAGCACCCGGACAGGGGGCAGCTATGGCTACACCTTC.

V is TRBV2 and J is TRBJ2-1, with a weak D call TRBD1 (6 bases). In germline, CDR1 is SNHLY, CDR2 FYNNEI. The CDR3 length is 16 residues. V was cut by 6 bases and J by 0 bases, with 15 bases left in between. Here the CDR3 reads CASSETTGNSYNEQFF. CDR3 nucleotide sequence: TGTGCCAGCAGCGAAACGACAGGCAACTCCTACAATGAGCAGTTCTTC.

The chain carries TRBV28 and TRBJ1-5; D possibly corresponds to TRBD1 (5 bases). The germline V gene has CDR1 MDHEN and CDR2 SYDVKM. CDR3 length: 14 residues. Trimming shortened V by 3 bases and J by 6 bases, and 12 bases separated the two germline ends. The CDR3 is CASSLSQGGQPQHF. Here the CDR3 DNA reads TGTGCCAGCAGTTTGAGCCAGGGAGGTCAGCCCCAGCATTTT.

This clone was recorded a few times. This chain's CDR3 is CASSVQQGTDTQYF. The CDR3 DNA sequence: TGCGCCAGCAGCGTACAGCAGGGAACAGATACGCAGTATTTT. The chain uses TRBV5-1 and TRBJ2-3, with D perhaps TRBD1 (5 bases). The germline gives CDR1 SGHRS, CDR2 YFSETQ. With 4 bases removed from V and 3 bases from J, the gap between germline ends came to 12 bases. The CDR3 has 14 residues.

The count of this clone is one. The chain combines TRBV7-9 with TRBJ1-2; D remains unclear. Germline CDR1 and CDR2: SEHNR and FQNEAQ (reference sequence). This CDR3 has 13 residues. The V end lost 1 base, the J end lost 5 bases, and 8 bases lay between the germline ends. The CDR3 is CASSLEAGYGYTF. The CDR3 nucleotides read TGTGCCAGCAGCTTAGAGGCAGGTTATGGCTACACCTTC.

The CDR3 region is CASSYDGGDRGTEQYF. DNA of the CDR3: TGTGCCAGCAGTTACGACGGAGGGGACAGGGGAACCGAGCAGTACTTC. The rearrangement links TRBV6-6 to TRBJ2-7; 10 bases align to TRBD1. The CDR3 runs to 16 residues. V shed 2 bases, J shed 6 bases, and the junction held 10 bases outside the gene matches. Germline CDR1 and CDR2: MNHNY and SVGAGI (reference sequence).

CDR3 bases: TGCGCCAGCAGCCAAGATGGTTCATCGGGGGAGTATAATTCACCCCTCCACTTT. Protein product: CASSQDGSSGEYNSPLHF. The rearrangement uses TRBV4-1 and TRBJ1-6; maybe TRBD1 (5 bases). The CDR3 loop spans 18 amino acids. Trimming took 0 bases from V and 4 from J, leaving 16 bases between them. Germline values: CDR1 MGHRA, CDR2 YSYEKL.

The V gene is TRBV28, the J gene TRBJ1-3; TRBD1 is a possible D gene (6 bases). Germline CDR1 MDHEN, CDR2 SYDVKM. This CDR3 has 14 amino acids. Trimming took off 5 bases at V and 2 bases at J, with 10 bases between the two ends. CDR3 nucleotide sequence: TGTGCCAGCAGTCAGGGGTTTACTGGAAACACCATATATTTT. It translates to CASSQGFTGNTIYF.

V gene TRBV5-4 combines with J gene TRBJ2-3, with D uncertain. There are 13 residues in the CDR3. The V end lost 6 bases, the J end lost 0 bases, and 8 bases lay between the germline ends. Germline lookup yields CDR1 SGHNT and CDR2 YYREEE (reference sequence). CDR3 protein: CASNNQSTDTQYF. The CDR3 nucleotides read TGTGCCAGCAACAATCAAAGCACAGATACGCAGTATTTT.

The chain combines TRBV27 with TRBJ1-6, with 7 bases matching TRBD1. The germline CDR1 and CDR2 sequences are MNHEY and SMNVEV (reference sequence). V lost 6 bases and J lost 7; bases outside the gene matches: 12. The CDR3 runs to 16 residues. CDR3 nucleotides: TGTGCCAGCAGATCATCTTTCGGGACAGAGAATTCACCCCTCCACTTT. It encodes CASRSSFGTENSPLHF.

The chain is built from TRBV9 and TRBJ1-2; D call uncertain. Deletions cut 0 bases from V and 6 bases from J, with 9 bases between. CDR1 is SGDLS, CDR2 YYNGEE, per germline. The CDR3 is 13 amino acids. CDR3 bases: TGTGCCAGCAGCGTAGACCAGAGGAATGGCTACACCTTC. This codes for CASSVDQRNGYTF.

This sequence joins TRBV7-9 and TRBJ2-7; tentative D call: TRBD1 (5 bases). V dropped 5 bases and J dropped 4 bases, with 9 bases sitting between them. This CDR3 is 12 amino acids long. CDR1 is SEHNR and CDR2 is FQNEAQ in the germline V gene (reference sequence). The CDR3, as DNA: TGTGCCAGCAGCCAGACAGTTTACGAGCAGTACTTC. Its translation: CASSQTVYEQYF.

This clone has just a few counts. The CDR3 is CASSFNDRGHQPQHF. CDR3 in DNA: TGTGCCAGCAGTTTCAACGACAGGGGTCATCAGCCCCAGCATTTT. The chain carries TRBV6-6 and TRBJ1-5; TRBD1 agrees at 8 bases. Losses at the gene ends were 4 bases for V and 5 bases for J; bases not matched to a gene: 7. The CDR3 is 15 amino acids. The V gene's germline CDR1 is MNHNY and CDR2 SVGAGI (reference sequence).

V and J are TRBV7-9 and TRBJ2-2, with TRBD1 matching over 9 bases. Trimming removed 5 bases from V and 4 bases from J; junction bases left unmatched: 5. Germline CDR1 reads SEHNR; CDR2 reads FQNEAQ (reference sequence). There are 15 residues in the CDR3. Written as DNA, the CDR3 is TGTGCCAGCAGCAAACAGGGGGCGCCCACCGGGGAGCTGTTTTTT. Translated, it gives CASSKQGAPTGELFF.

The chain is built from TRBV2 and TRBJ1-1, with 8 nucleotides matching TRBD1. J gave up 4 bases and V 8 bases, and 9 bases lay outside the gene matches. Looked up from germline, CDR1 is SNHLY and CDR2 is FYNNEI. The CDR3 is made up of 14 amino acids. CDR3 nucleotides: TGTGCCAGCTGGGAGCAGGGGGCAAGCACTGAAGCTTTCTTT. Amino acid sequence: CASWEQGASTEAFF.

The chain carries TRBV7-9 and TRBJ2-3; no clear D. V was trimmed by 4 bases and J by 2 bases, leaving 4 bases between them. The CDR3 totals 12 residues. In germline, CDR1 is SEHNR, CDR2 FQNEAQ (reference sequence). CDR3 region: CASSSITDTQYF. The CDR3 region has the DNA TGTGCCAGCAGCTCCATCACAGATACGCAGTATTTT.

The chain recombines TRBV30 with TRBJ1-6; D is uncertain. This CDR3 region has 15 residues. Germline V gene lookup returns CDR1 GTSNPN and CDR2 SVGIG (reference sequence). The V end was cut by 1 base, the J end by 7 bases, with 14 bases between. The DNA for the CDR3 is TGTGCCTGGAGTGGACGTACACGGGTGAATTCACCCCTCCACTTT. Protein sequence: CAWSGRTRVNSPLHF.

The V gene is TRBV9, the J gene TRBJ1-2; TRBD1 matches 9 bases. The V gene's germline CDR1 is SGDLS and CDR2 YYNGEE. The CDR3 totals 16 residues. With V trimmed by 0 bases and J by 4 bases, 7 bases remained unmatched. The CDR3 is CASSVGPGQGPYGYTF. DNA of the CDR3: TGTGCCAGCAGCGTAGGGCCCGGACAGGGGCCCTATGGCTACACCTTC.

The V and J genes are TRBV2 and TRBJ2-1, with 8 bases matching TRBD1. V dropped 1 base and J dropped 7; count of bases not matched to a gene: 6. Germline-derived CDR1 and CDR2 are SNHLY and FYNNEI. The CDR3 is 15 residues long. CDR3 nucleotide sequence: TGTGCCAGCAGTGAAGGGCAGGGGGCAAGGAATGAGCAGTTCTTC. Protein: CASSEGQGARNEQFF.

The chain is built from TRBV19 and TRBJ2-7; 9 nucleotides line up with TRBD1. CDR1 is LNHDA and CDR2 is SQIVND in the germline V gene (reference sequence). CDR3 size: 13 residues. V was clipped by 4 bases and J by 5 bases; unmatched bases: 3. The CDR3 DNA sequence: TGTGCCAGTAGTAACAGGGGGCGAGACGAGCAGTACTTC. It encodes CASSNRGRDEQYF.

The chain employs TRBV28 and TRBJ1-5; D is perhaps TRBD1 (6 bases). This CDR3 spans 15 amino acids. Trimming cost V 2 bases and J 6 bases, with 14 bases left between them. CDR1 is MDHEN, CDR2 SYDVKM, per germline. Here the CDR3 reads CASSLLQGRGQPQHF. In nucleotides, the CDR3 is TGTGCCAGCAGTTTACTACAGGGAAGGGGTCAGCCCCAGCATTTT. The whole variable domain, remainder taken from reference TRBV28 and TRBJ1-5, is DVKVTQSSRYLVKRTGEKVFLECVQDMDHENMFWYRQDPGLGLRLIYFSYDVKMKEKGDIPEGYSVSREKKERFSLILESASTNQTSMYLCASSLLQGRGQPQHFGDGTRLSIL.

The chain has TRBV5-6 and TRBJ2-2; the D is unclear. Trimming took 2 bases from V and 1 from J, leaving 6 bases between them. The germline gives CDR1 SGHDT, CDR2 YYEEEE. The CDR3 loop spans 14 amino acids. The CDR3 coding sequence is TGTGCCAGCAGCTTAATAGAGAACACCGGGGAGCTGTTTTTT. Translated: CASSLIENTGELFF.

There are a few counts of this clone. This chain links TRBV5-1 with TRBJ1-6; D gene uncertain. Germline V lookup: CDR1 SGHRS, CDR2 YFSETQ. The CDR3 contains 12 residues. V shed 0 bases and J shed 8 bases, with 3 bases lying between them. The DNA of the CDR3 is TGCGCCAGCAGCTTGGGCGATTCACCCCTCCACTTT. Protein: CASSLGDSPLHF.

The rearrangement joins TRBV18 to TRBJ2-2; the match to TRBD1 covers 8 bases. Looked up from germline, CDR1 is KGHSH and CDR2 is LQKENI. CDR3 size: 15 residues. Trimming at V came to 6 bases and at J to 7 bases, leaving 10 bases not matched to a gene. Here the CDR3 DNA reads TGTGCCAGCTCTCCGGACAGGGCGCAGATCGGGGAGCTGTTTTTT. Its translation: CASSPDRAQIGELFF.